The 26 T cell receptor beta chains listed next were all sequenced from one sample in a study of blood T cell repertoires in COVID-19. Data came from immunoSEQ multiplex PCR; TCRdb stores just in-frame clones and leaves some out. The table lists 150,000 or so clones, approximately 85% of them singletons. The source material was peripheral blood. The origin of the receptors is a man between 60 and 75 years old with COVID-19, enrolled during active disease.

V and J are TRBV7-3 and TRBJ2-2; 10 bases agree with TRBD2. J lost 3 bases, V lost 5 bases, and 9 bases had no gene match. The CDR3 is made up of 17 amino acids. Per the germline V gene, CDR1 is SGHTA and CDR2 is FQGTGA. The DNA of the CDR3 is TGTGCCAGCAGCCGCCACCCTAGCGGGAGTCACACCGGGGAGCTGTTTTTT. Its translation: CASSRHPSGSHTGELFF. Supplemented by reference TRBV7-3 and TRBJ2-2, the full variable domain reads GAGVSQTPSNKVTEKGKYVELRCDPISGHTALYWYRQSLGQGPEFLIYFQGTGAADDSGLPNDRFFAVRPEGSVSTLKIQRTERGDSAVYLCASSRHPSGSHTGELFFGEGSRLTVL.

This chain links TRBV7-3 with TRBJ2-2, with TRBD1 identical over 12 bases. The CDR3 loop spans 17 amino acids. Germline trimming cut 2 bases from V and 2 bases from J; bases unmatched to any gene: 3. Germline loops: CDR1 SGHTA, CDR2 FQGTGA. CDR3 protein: CASSLGGTGGNTGELFF. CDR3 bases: TGTGCCAGCAGCTTAGGTGGGACAGGGGGCAACACCGGGGAGCTGTTTTTT.

The CDR3 DNA reads TGTGCCAGTAGACAGGGGTCCCTCGGCAATCAGCCCCAGCATTTT. Translating gives CASRQGSLGNQPQHF. The chain recombines TRBV19 with TRBJ1-5; TRBD1 matches at 7 bases. Losses at the gene ends were 6 bases for V and 2 bases for J; bases not matched to a gene: 7. This CDR3 region has 15 residues. Germline-derived CDR1 and CDR2 are LNHDA and SQIVND (reference sequence).

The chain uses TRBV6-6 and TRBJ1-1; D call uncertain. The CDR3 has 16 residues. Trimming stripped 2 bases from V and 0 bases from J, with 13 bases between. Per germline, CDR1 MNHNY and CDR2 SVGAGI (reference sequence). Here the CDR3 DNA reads TGTGCCAGCAGTTACGTCTTCCAGAAACTGAACACTGAAGCTTTCTTT. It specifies CASSYVFQKLNTEAFF.

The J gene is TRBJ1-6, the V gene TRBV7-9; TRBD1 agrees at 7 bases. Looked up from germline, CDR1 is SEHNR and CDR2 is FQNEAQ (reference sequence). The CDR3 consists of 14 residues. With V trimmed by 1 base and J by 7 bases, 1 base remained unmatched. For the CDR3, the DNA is TGTGCCAGCAGCTTAGACAGGGGAAATTCACCCCTCCACTTT. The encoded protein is CASSLDRGNSPLHF.

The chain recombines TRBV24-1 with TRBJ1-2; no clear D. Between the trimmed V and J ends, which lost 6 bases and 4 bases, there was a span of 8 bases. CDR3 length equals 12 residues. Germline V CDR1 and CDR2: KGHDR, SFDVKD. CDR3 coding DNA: TGTGCCACCAGTTCCGGGGTCTATGGCTACACCTTC. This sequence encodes CATSSGVYGYTF.

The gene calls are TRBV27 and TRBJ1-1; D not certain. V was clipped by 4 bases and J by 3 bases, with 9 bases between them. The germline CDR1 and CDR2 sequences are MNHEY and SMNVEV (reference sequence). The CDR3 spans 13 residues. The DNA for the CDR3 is TGTGCCAGCAGTTATACAGAGTACACTGAAGCTTTCTTT. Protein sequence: CASSYTEYTEAFF.

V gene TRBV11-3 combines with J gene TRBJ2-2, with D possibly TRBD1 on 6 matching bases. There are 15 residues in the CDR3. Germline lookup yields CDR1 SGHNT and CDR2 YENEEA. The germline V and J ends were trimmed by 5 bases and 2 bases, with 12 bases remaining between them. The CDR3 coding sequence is TGTGCCAGCAGCCCCGGACAGACTAACACCGGGGAGCTGTTTTTT. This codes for CASSPGQTNTGELFF. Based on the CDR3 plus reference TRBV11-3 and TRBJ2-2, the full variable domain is EAGVVQSPRYKIIEKKQPVAFWCNPISGHNTLYWYLQNLGQGPELLIRYENEEAVDDSQLPKDRFSAERLKGVDSTLKIQPAELGDSAVYLCASSPGQTNTGELFFGEGSRLTVL.

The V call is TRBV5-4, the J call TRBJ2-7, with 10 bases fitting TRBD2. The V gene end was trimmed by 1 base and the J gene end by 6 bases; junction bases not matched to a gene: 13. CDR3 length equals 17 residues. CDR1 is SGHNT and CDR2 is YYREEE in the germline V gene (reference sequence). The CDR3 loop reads CASSLRKLAGELTEQYF. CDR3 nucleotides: TGTGCCAGCAGCTTGAGGAAGCTAGCGGGAGAATTGACCGAGCAGTACTTC.

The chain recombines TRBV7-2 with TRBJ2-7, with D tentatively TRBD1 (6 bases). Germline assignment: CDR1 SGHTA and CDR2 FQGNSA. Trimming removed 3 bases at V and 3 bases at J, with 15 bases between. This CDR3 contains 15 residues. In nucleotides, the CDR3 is TGTGCCAGCAGCTTGGATCGGACAGTTCGCTACGAGCAGTACTTC. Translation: CASSLDRTVRYEQYF. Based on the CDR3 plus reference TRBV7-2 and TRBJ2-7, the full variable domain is GAGVSQSPSNKVTEKGKDVELRCDPISGHTALYWYRQSLGQGLEFLIYFQGNSAPDKSGLPSDRFSAERTGGSVSTLTIQRTQQEDSAVYLCASSLDRTVRYEQYFGPGTRLTVT.

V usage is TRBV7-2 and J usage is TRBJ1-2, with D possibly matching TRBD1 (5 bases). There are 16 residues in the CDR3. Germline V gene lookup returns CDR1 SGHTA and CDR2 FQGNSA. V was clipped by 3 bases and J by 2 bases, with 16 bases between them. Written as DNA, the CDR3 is TGTGCCAGCAGCTTGGGGGGGTTGGAGAGAAACTATGGCTACACCTTC. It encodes CASSLGGLERNYGYTF.

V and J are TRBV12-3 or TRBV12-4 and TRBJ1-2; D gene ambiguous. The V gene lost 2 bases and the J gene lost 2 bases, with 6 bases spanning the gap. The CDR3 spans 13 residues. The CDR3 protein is CASSLSENYGYTF. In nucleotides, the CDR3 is TGTGCCAGCAGTTTATCAGAAAACTATGGCTACACCTTC.

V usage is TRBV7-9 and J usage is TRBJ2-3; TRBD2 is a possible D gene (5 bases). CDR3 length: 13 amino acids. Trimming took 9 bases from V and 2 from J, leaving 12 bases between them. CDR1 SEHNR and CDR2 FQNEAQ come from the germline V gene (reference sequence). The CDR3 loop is CARTSGDTDTQYF. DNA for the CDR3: TGTGCCAGAACAAGCGGAGACACAGATACGCAGTATTTT.

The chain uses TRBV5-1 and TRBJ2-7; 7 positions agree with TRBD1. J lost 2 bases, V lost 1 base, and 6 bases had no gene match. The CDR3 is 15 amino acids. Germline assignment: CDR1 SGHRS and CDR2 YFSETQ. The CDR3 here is CASSLPRDSAYEQYF. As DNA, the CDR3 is TGCGCCAGCAGCTTGCCCCGGGACAGCGCCTACGAGCAGTACTTC.

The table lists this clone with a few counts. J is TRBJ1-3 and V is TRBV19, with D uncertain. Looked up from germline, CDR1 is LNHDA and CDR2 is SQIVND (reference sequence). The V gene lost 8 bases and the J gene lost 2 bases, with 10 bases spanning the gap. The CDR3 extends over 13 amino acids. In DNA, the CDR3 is TGTGCCAGTTCAATAACTGCTGGAAACACCATATATTTT. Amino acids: CASSITAGNTIYF.

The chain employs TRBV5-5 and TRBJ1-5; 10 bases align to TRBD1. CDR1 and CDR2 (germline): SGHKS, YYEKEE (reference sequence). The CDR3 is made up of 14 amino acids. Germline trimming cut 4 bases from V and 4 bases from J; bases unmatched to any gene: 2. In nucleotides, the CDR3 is TGTGCCAGCAGCGCGGGACAGGGGAATCAGCCCCAGCATTTT. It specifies CASSAGQGNQPQHF.

The CDR3 here is CASSSTGSWTEAFF. CDR3 coding DNA: TGTGCCAGCAGCTCGACAGGGAGTTGGACTGAAGCTTTCTTT. The rearrangement uses TRBV5-4 and TRBJ1-1; 7 nucleotides align to TRBD1. CDR3 size: 14 residues. The germline V gene encodes CDR1 SGHNT and CDR2 YYREEE (reference sequence). The junction had 7 bases not matched to a gene; V was cut back by 3 bases and J by 5 bases.

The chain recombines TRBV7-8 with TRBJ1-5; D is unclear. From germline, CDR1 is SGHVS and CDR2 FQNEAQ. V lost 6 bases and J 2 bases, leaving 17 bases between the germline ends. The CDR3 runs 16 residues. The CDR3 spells CASSPDTPLGNQPQHF. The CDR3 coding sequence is TGTGCCAGCAGTCCCGACACACCACTAGGCAATCAGCCCCAGCATTTT.

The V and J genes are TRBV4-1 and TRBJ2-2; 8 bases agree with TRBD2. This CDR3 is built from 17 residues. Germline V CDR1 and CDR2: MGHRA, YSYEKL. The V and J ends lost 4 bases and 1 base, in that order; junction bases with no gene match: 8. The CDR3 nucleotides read TGCGCCAGCAGCCCGGGGCCCCTAGCGGGGAACACCGGGGAGCTGTTTTTT. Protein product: CASSPGPLAGNTGELFF.

As DNA, the CDR3 is TGTGCCAGCAGCGCTACAGGGTACACCGGGGAGCTGTTTTTT. Its translation: CASSATGYTGELFF. The chain is built from TRBV11-2 and TRBJ2-2; D may be TRBD1 (6 bases). CDR1 and CDR2 (germline): SGHAT, FQNNGV. V was shortened by 5 bases and J by 3 bases, with 10 bases between the two germline ends. The CDR3 loop spans 14 amino acids.

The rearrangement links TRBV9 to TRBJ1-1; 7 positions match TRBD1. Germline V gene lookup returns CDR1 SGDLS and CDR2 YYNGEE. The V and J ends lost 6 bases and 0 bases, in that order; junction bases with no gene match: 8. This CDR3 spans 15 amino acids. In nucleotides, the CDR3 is TGTGCCAGCACCAGACTGACAGGGCTGAACACTGAAGCTTTCTTT. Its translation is CASTRLTGLNTEAFF.

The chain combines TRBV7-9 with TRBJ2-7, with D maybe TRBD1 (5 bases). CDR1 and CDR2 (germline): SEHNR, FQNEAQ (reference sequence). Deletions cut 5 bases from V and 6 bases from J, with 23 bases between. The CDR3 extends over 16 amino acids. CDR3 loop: CASSAGSQGRFSEQYF. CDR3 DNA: TGTGCCAGCAGCGCCGGATCTCAGGGAAGGTTCTCCGAGCAGTACTTC.

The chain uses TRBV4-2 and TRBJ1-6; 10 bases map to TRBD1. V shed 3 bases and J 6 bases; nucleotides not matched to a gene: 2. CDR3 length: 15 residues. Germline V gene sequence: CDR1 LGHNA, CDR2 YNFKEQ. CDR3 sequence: CASSQGDRGNSPLHF. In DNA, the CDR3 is TGTGCCAGCAGCCAGGGGGACAGGGGTAATTCACCCCTCCACTTT.

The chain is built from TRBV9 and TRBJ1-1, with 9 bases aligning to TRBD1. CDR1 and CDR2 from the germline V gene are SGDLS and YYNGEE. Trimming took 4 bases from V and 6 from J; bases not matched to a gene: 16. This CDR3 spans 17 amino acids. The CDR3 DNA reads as TGTGCCAGCAGCCTCCATATTGGGGGACAGGGAAGCCCTGAAGCTTTCTTT. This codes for CASSLHIGGQGSPEAFF.

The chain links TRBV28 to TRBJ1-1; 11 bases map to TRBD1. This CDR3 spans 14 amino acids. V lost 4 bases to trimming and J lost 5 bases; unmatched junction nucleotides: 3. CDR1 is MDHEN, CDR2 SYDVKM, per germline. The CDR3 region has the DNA TGTGCCAGCAGTTCGGACAGGGGGCGGACTGAAGCTTTCTTT. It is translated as CASSSDRGRTEAFF.

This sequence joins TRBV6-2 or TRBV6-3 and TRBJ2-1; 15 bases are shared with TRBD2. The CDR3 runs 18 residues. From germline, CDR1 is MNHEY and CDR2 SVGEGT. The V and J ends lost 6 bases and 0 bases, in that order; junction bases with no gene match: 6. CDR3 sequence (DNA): TGTGCCAGCAGCTCGGGACTAGCGGGAGGTCGCTCCTACAATGAGCAGTTCTTC. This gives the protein CASSSGLAGGRSYNEQFF.